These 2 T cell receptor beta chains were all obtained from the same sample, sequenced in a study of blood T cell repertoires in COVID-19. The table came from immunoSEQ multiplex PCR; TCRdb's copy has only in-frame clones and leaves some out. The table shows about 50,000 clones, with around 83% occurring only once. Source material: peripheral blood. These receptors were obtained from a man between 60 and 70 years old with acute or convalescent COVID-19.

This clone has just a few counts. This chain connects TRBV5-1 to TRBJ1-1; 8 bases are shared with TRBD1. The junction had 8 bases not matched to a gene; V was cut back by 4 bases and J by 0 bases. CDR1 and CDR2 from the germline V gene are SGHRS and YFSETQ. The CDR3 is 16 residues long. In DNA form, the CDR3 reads TGCGCCAGCAGCACAGGACAGGGCAATATGAACACTGAAGCTTTCTTT. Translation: CASSTGQGNMNTEAFF.

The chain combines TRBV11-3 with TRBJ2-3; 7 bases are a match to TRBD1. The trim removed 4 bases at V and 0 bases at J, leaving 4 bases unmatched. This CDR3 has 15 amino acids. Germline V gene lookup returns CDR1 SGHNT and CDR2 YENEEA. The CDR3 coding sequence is TGTGCCAGCAGCTATGGACAGGAGAGCACAGATACGCAGTATTTT. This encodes CASSYGQESTDTQYF. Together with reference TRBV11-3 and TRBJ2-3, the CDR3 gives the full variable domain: EAGVVQSPRYKIIEKKQPVAFWCNPISGHNTLYWYLQNLGQGPELLIRYENEEAVDDSQLPKDRFSAERLKGVDSTLKIQPAELGDSAVYLCASSYGQESTDTQYFGPGTRLTVL.